The TCR beta chain described here comes from a study of T-cell reconstitution after alpha-beta-depleted transplantation in children (dated by TCRdb to 2016 to 2018). Context from the whole study: T-cell immune reconstitution after TCRalphabeta/CD19-depleted allogeneic hematopoietic cell transplantation in children was quantitatively tracked in the study by means of TCR repertoire profiling.

Including the terminal cysteine and phenylalanine, the CDR3 comprises 15 residues. The sequence is cut down to CDR3 DNA, 45 bases in frame from base 1. V sheds 5 bases and J sheds 2 bases, leaving 14 bases between their ends. Sequences SEHNR (CDR1) and FQNEAQ (CDR2) are obtained from the germline V gene (reference sequence). The method was PCR. Instrument used: Illumina HiSeq 2500. Molecular barcoding was employed in the preparation of TCR libraries, with unique molecular identifiers being used to normalize TCRbeta repertoire quantification. TCRdb itself trimmed the public reads at Q25 with fastp, ran MiXCR and retained productive beta chains. Each CDR3 protein gets just one entry, which takes the most common genes and DNA from the rows behind it. Recorded for this sample are about 500,000 distinct CDR3 sequences; around a third of them occurred a single time. In total, the top ten clones hold 2% to 2.5% of the sample.

The count of this clonotype is one. Its antigen specificity is not known. Per-base quality was not reported, and no clone a single base away is much larger than it. The specimen was PBMCs from the stem cell graft donor, collected from the stem cell graft. The chain was built from TRBV7-9 and TRBJ2-3; the D segment is perhaps TRBD1 or TRBD2, each sharing 6 matched bases. The source of this sequence is a human donor who donated a stem cell graft to a child with aplastic anemia. The CDR3 region has the sequence CASSGGGPLTDTQYF. The nucleotides read TGTGCCAGCAGCGGAGGGGGACCGCTCACAGATACGCAGTATTTT.